Many counts were recorded for the clone carrying this T cell receptor beta chain. Its antigen is as yet unknown. V dropped 0 bases and J dropped 5 bases, with 7 bases sitting between them. Germline assignment: CDR1 MGHRA and CDR2 YSYEKL. The length of the CDR3 is 13 residues. This entry is derived from a study of blood T cells in healthy people across ages. Overall study results and limits: Diversity estimates from one million T cells were considered underestimates. Roughly linear declines in TCR beta diversity per million T cells occurred with age.

The authors ran a second PCR of roughly 6 to 12 cycles using a sample-barcoded 5' primer and a J-beta primer mix. TCRdb itself ran the 5' RACE reads through MiXCR, one entry per CDR3 protein. The profile shows approximately 2,000,000 distinct CDR3 sequences, about two fifths of them singletons. Each sample gave at least 7 million isolated PBMCs. The source material was blood. The receptor was derived from a human donor in good health. The V call is TRBV4-1, the J call TRBJ1-2; D call uncertain. The CDR3 spells CASSQDGEYGYTF. CDR3 DNA: TGCGCCAGCAGCCAAGACGGCGAATATGGCTACACCTTC.